This T cell receptor (beta chain) was observed in a study of T cell responses to AZD1222 COVID-19 vaccine (dated by TCRdb to the early 2020s). General notes on the study: A total of approximately 240 trial participants underwent TCR sequencing, of whom 207 received two doses of AZD1222 and about 25 received two doses of the MenACWY control vaccine. Trial participants were enrolled by age into 18-55, 56-69 and 70-plus year subgroups, with roughly 150, 30 and 60 TCR-sequenced participants respectively. Study-level results and caveats: Conclusions about previously exposed vaccinees are limited because only six or seven AZD1222 recipients were SARS-CoV-2 seropositive at baseline. The whole spike protein was spanned by vaccine-associated CD4 TCRs, and dominant responses were seen in regions 160-218 and 743-854. The 56-69-year group was small, and its depth increase did not reach significance, likely because of low power. A significant rise in spike-specific TCR breadth and depth was observed after two AZD1222 doses relative to day 0 and relative to MenACWY recipients. Because no day 14 peak-response samples were available, repertoires were characterized only after the peak T cell response. Epitopes outside the regions mutated in the B.1.351 and B.1.1.7 variants were reportedly recognized by nearly half of the unique spike-specific TCRs. Participants were mostly white British, with more females than males. The authors suggested clonal diversity may have been underestimated.

With regard to this clone: Its binding antigen is unknown. No much larger clonotype is one base removed from it; base qualities were not supplied.

The CDR3 regions of human TCRbeta chains were analyzed by immunosequencing. The authors' analysis ran thus. Repertoire TCRs were matched against a reference library of SARS-CoV-2-specific TCRs generated with the MIRA antigen-specificity platform. Breadth was defined as the fraction of unique TCRs that were SARS-CoV-2-associated, and depth was defined as the fraction of total T cells that were SARS-CoV-2-associated. Using the MIRA data, every spike-specific TCR was mapped to the spike region that the TCR reacted to and assigned to either a CD4 or a CD8 class. Log10-transformed breadth and depth values were compared by one-way ANOVA with Sidak's multiple comparisons tests. This immuneACCESS table, as held by TCRdb, lists in-frame sequences with V and J called but not all clones. Of the missing ones, under half trace to an unresolved V gene in checked studies; the others have no known cause. The DNA was the basis for D and trimming; V, J and clone size are from that table. The sample has 75,000 to 95,000 clones on record, about 90% of them singletons. The top ten clonotypes cover over 2.5% of the sample.

The germline V end is reduced by 0 bases and the J end by 0 bases; junction bases left unmatched: 1. Via the germline V gene, CDR1 is MNHEY and CDR2 SVGAGI. The CDR3 covers 15 residues, taking in both the cysteine and the phenylalanine. Of the read, only the CDR3 DNA is kept; its 45 bases are in frame from base 1. What the time point label conveys for this sample: baseline before first vaccination. Interpreted using the paper, the treatment or condition label stands for: meningococcal conjugate vaccine given as trial control. Vaccinee samples came from UK trials COV001 and COV002, including a single-blind randomized controlled phase 2/3 trial of AZD1222 (ChAdOx1 nCoV-19) in healthy adults. Trial participant PBMC samples were collected at day 0 and day 28 after the second dose for TCRbeta chain sequencing.

In this chain, TRBV6-5 is recombined with TRBJ2-7; TRBD1 lines up with 8 middle nucleotides. The sequences come from peripheral blood, collected on day 0 of MenACWY control vaccination. The receptor was isolated from an adult in good health. At the DNA level, the sequence is TGTGCCAGCAGTTACTCGGGACAGGTCTCCTACGAGCAGTACTTC. Its protein reads: CASSYSGQVSYEQYF.